The clone carrying this T cell receptor (beta chain) has just one count. Germline V gives CDR1 SGHDN, CDR2 FVKESK. The length of the CDR3 is 14 residues. The assay was immunoSEQ multiplex PCR, and TCRdb's table has in-frame clones only and misses some. In the table there are roughly 650,000 clones, around 97% of which are singletons. This record belongs to a study of shared clonotypes between healthy human individuals. Background on the study: Per donor, three plates held CD4 naive cells, three held CD4 memory, two held CD8 naive and one held CD8 memory.

Sequencing used naive CD4+ T cells sorted from blood. Subset in this sample: CD45RA+ positively selected. This sequence joins TRBV14 and TRBJ2-5, with D perhaps matching TRBD2 (5 bases). The end of the DNA fits TRBJ2-7 better, so the J call may be wrong. This sequence was found in a woman in her twenties or thirties in good health. The CDR3 DNA follows: TGTGCCAGCAGCCAAGATAATTCAGGAGGCGAGCAGTACTTC. This gives the protein CASSQDNSGGEQYF.